This T cell receptor (beta chain) emerged from a study of cytomegalovirus exposure and HLA in healthy donors. Findings and caveats of the study: After further analysis at a later stage, around 17,000 TCR beta sequences were associated with HLA alleles at 0.05 false discovery rate. It was reportedly the case that the classifier diagnosed cytomegalovirus status with high specificity and sensitivity.

In the case of this clone: Antigen unknown.

Primers for the PCR totalled 60 Vbeta and 13 Jbeta. Sequenced by immunoSEQ multiplex PCR; TCRdb stores in-frame clones only, minus some. Of about 78,000 clones listed, roughly 80% are singletons. This receptor was taken from a male donor in good health and CMV-seronegative. Sequencing was performed on PBMCs.

CDR3 sequence: CASRLGQGPYNEQFF. CDR3 nucleotides: TGTGCCAGCAGACTAGGACAGGGACCTTACAATGAGCAGTTCTTC. The gene calls are TRBV5-5 and TRBJ2-1; 8 nucleotides agree with TRBD1. The CDR3 sequence is 15 residues long. CDR1 and CDR2 (germline): SGHKS, YYEKEE (reference sequence). V shed 5 bases and J 4 bases; nucleotides not matched to a gene: 8.